The 6 T cell receptor beta chains reported below all come from one sample, sequenced in a study of blood T cell repertoires in COVID-19. TCRdb keeps only in-frame clones here, not all; method: immunoSEQ multiplex PCR. The sample records 150,000 to 170,000 clones, about 79% being singletons. The material sequenced was peripheral blood. The receptors were gathered from an older woman with acute or convalescent COVID-19.

The V call is TRBV7-8, the J call TRBJ1-2; D gene unclear. With 0 bases removed from V and 9 bases from J, the gap between germline ends came to 14 bases. The CDR3 is 14 residues long. The V gene's germline CDR1 is SGHVS and CDR2 FQNEAQ. This chain's CDR3 is CASSLAPQAMSYTF. The CDR3 nucleotides are TGTGCCAGCAGCTTAGCCCCGCAGGCAATGAGCTACACCTTC.

This sequence joins TRBV5-1 and TRBJ2-7; possible D gene TRBD2, 6 bases. V was cut by 0 bases and J by 2 bases, with 12 bases left in between. Per germline, CDR1 SGHRS and CDR2 YFSETQ. This CDR3 comprises 15 residues. As DNA, the CDR3 is TGCGCCAGCAGCTTGGCCGGCGGGGCCCCCTACGAGCAGTACGTC. It encodes CASSLAGGAPYEQYV.

This rearrangement joins TRBV9 to TRBJ1-2; 7 nucleotides align to TRBD1. There are 14 residues in the CDR3. From germline, CDR1 is SGDLS and CDR2 YYNGEE. V trimming: 0 bases; J trimming: 8 bases; junction bases outside the gene matches: 7. The CDR3, as DNA: TGTGCCAGCAGCGTAGTTGACAGGGTTGGAGGCTACACCTTC. Protein product: CASSVVDRVGGYTF.

The chain uses TRBV5-1 and TRBJ2-5, with TRBD2 matching 14 bases. Germline CDR1 and CDR2: SGHRS and YFSETQ. V lost 8 bases and J lost 2; bases outside the gene matches: 17. The CDR3 covers 19 residues. CDR3 bases: TGCGCCAGTTCCTTATCCGGGACTAGCGGGGGCCCGACGCAAGAGACCCAGTACTTC. It codes for CASSLSGTSGGPTQETQYF.

In this sample, this clone turned up a few times. The chain couples TRBV7-2 to TRBJ2-3; 7 bases line up with TRBD2. J gave up 2 bases and V 4 bases, and 12 bases lay outside the gene matches. Per the germline V gene, CDR1 is SGHTA and CDR2 is FQGNSA. The CDR3 sequence is 17 residues long. The CDR3 DNA reads TGTGCCAGCAGCTCACGGGCGGGGCGGGGGTACACAGATACGCAGTATTTT. Translating it yields CASSSRAGRGYTDTQYF.

The chain links TRBV5-8 to TRBJ2-7; 7 nucleotides match TRBD1. This CDR3 region has 15 residues. Looked up from germline, CDR1 is SGHTS and CDR2 is YDEGEE. V lost 9 bases and J lost 2; bases outside the gene matches: 14. As DNA, the CDR3 is TGTGCCACAACCAACCGAAGGGGGCCAACCTACGAGCAGTACTTC. It translates to CATTNRRGPTYEQYF.